This T cell receptor beta chain was identified in a study of molecular identifiers for immune sequencing clone quantification. This clonotype was found many times. TCRdb reanalysed the PCR reads using MiXCR and keeps one entry per CDR3 protein. Here the sample spans 400,000 to 600,000 distinct CDR3 sequences, about a fifth being singletons. Sorted cell numbers of about 19,000 to 1,000,000, with 10%, 30% or 50% RNA, served as input for naive CD8 libraries. Germline V gene sequence: CDR1 SNHLY, CDR2 FYNNEI. The CDR3 sequence is 14 residues long. V was shortened by 6 bases and J by 0 bases, with 11 bases between the two germline ends.

The receptor comes from a human donor in good health. Some libraries in this study had Jurkat cell RNA spiked in. The chain links TRBV2 to TRBJ2-5; weak D call: TRBD2 (6 bases). The sequenced material came from naive CD8+ T cells from blood, with Jurkat cell RNA spiked in. As to subset: FACS-sorted CD8+CD4-CCR7+CD45RA+ naive T cells. For the CDR3, the DNA is TGTGCCAGCAGACGCCGGGACTACCAAGAGACCCAGTACTTC. Its protein is CASRRRDYQETQYF. The complete variable domain, with remaining parts taken from reference TRBV2 and TRBJ2-5, reads EPEVTQTPSHQVTQMGQEVILRCVPISNHLYFYWYRQILGQKVEFLVSFYNNEISEKSEIFDDQFSVERPDGSNFTLKIRSTKLEDSAMYFCASRRRDYQETQYFGPGTRLLVL.